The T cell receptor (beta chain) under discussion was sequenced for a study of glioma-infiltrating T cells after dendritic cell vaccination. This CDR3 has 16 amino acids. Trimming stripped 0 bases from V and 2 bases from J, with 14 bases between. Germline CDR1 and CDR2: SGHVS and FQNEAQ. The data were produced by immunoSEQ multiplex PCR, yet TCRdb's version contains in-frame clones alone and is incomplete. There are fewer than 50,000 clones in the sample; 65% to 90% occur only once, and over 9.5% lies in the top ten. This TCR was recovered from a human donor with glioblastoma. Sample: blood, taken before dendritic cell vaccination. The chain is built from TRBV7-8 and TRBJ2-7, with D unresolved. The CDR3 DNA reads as TGTGCCAGCAGCTTAGCGCGCCGACTGAACGCCTACGAGCAGTACTTC. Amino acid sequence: CASSLARRLNAYEQYF.